This T cell receptor beta chain is drawn from a study of T cells after yellow fever vaccination. Overall study results and limits: Researchers cautioned that FACS-sorted repertoires could harbor abundant clonotypes contaminating from the bulk population. On re-exposure, the response was weaker but peaked faster, at day 5 versus 15.

CDR3 length equals 14 residues. CDR1 is SGHDT and CDR2 is YYEEEE in the germline V gene. Trimming pared 5 bases from V and 3 bases from J, leaving 15 bases between. Each CDR3 protein gets one entry after TCRdb re-called the 5' RACE reads with MiXCR. The table records some 150,000 distinct CDR3 sequences, 5% to 8% of them present only once. Notes on this clonotype: Its antigen is not known.

This TCR derives from a man aged 25-45 years who received the YFV17D yellow fever vaccine. Sequencing used CD4+ T cells sorted from PBMCs, obtained 10 days after the yellow fever booster vaccination. The chain links TRBV5-6 to TRBJ2-7; weak D call: TRBD1 (5 bases). CDR3 loop: CASSTLGPNYEQYF. The DNA of the CDR3 is TGTGCCAGCAGTACGCTGGGGCCAAACTACGAGCAGTACTTC.